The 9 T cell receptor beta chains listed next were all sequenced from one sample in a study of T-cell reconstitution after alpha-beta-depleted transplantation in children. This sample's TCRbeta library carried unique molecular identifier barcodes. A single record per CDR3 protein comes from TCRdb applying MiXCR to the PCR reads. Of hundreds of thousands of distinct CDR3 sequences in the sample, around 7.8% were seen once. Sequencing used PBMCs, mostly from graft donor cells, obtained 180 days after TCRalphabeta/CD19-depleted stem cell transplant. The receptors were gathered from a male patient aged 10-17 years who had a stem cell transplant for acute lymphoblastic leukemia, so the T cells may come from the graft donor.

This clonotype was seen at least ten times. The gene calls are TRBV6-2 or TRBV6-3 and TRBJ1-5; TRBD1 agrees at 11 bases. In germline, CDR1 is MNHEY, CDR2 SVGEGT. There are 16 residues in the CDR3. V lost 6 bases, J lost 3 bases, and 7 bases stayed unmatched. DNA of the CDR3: TGTGCCAGCAGGCCGGACAGGGGGCTTGACAATCAGCCCCAGCATTTT. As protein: CASRPDRGLDNQPQHF.

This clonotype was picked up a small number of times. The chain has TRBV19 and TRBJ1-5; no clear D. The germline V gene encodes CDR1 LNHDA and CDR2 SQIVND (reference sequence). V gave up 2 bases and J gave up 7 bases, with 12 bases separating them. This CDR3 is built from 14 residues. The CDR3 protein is CASSINSPLQPQHF. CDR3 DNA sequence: TGTGCCAGTAGTATAAACAGCCCGCTGCAGCCCCAGCATTTT.

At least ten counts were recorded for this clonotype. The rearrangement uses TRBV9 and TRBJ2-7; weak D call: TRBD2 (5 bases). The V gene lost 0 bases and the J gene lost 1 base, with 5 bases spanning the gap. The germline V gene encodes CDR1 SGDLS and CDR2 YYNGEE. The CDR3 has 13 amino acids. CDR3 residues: CASSVGGSYEQYF. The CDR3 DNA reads TGTGCCAGCAGCGTAGGAGGGTCCTACGAGCAGTACTTC.

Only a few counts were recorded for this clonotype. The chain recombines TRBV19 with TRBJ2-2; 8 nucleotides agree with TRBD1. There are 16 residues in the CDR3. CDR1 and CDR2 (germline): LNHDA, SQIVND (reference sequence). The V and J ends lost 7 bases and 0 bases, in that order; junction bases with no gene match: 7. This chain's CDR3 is CASTRQTGANTGELFF. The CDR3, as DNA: TGTGCCAGTACACGTCAGACAGGGGCGAACACCGGGGAGCTGTTTTTT.

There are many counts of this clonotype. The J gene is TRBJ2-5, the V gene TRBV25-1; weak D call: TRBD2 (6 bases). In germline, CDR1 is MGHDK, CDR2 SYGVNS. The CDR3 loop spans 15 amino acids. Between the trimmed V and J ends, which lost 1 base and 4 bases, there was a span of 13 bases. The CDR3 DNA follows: TGTGCCAGCAGTGAATTGGGAGGAATGGGAGAGACCCAGTACTTC. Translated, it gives CASSELGGMGETQYF.

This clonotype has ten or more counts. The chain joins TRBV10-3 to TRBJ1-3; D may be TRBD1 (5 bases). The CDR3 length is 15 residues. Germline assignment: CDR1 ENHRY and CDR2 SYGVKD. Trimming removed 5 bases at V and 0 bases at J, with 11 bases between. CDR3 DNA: TGTGCCATCAGTTCCAGGGAAAACTCTGGAAACACCATATATTTT. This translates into CAISSRENSGNTIYF.

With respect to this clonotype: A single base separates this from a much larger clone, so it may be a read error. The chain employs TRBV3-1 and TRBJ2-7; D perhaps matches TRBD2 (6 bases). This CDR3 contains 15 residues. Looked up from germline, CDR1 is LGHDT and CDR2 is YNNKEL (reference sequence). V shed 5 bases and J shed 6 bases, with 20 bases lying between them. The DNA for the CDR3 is TGTGCCAGCAGCGTTCACCGGGACTGGGCGGGCGAGCAGTACTTC. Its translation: CASSVHRDWAGEQYF.

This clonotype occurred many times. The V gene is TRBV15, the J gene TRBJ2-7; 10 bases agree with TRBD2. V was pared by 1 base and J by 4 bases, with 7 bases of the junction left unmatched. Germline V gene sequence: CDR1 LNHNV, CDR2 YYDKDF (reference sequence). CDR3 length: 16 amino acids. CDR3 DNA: TGTGCCACCAGCAGAGTTTCTAGCGGGAGTTCTTACGAGCAGTACTTC. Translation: CATSRVSSGSSYEQYF.

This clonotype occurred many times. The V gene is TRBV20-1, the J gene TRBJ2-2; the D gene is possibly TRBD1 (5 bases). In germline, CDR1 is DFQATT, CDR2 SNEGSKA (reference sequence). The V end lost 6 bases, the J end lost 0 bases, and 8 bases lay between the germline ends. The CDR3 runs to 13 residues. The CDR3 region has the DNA TGCAGTGCGCGGACACCGAACACCGGGGAGCTGTTTTTT. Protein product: CSARTPNTGELFF.